This record concerns one TCR beta chain sequence. This entry belongs to a study of blood T cells in healthy people across ages. PCR was performed a second time for 7 to 11 cycles using a sample-barcoded 5' primer and a J-beta primer mix. TCRdb processed the 5' RACE reads anew with MiXCR; each CDR3 protein has one entry. The data contain more than 1 million distinct CDR3 sequences, around 43% of them singletons. Between the trimmed V and J ends, which lost 2 bases and 6 bases, there was a span of 14 bases. The CDR3 spans 15 residues. What was sequenced was blood. The chain is built from TRBV12-3 or TRBV12-4 and TRBJ2-1, with D perhaps matching TRBD1 or TRBD2 (5 bases each). The clonotype comes from a woman aged 60-70 years in good health. CDR3 residues: CASSLMASGANEQFF. In nucleotides, the CDR3 is TGTGCCAGCAGTTTAATGGCCTCCGGGGCCAATGAGCAGTTCTTC.